This TCR beta chain came from a study of T cells in Graves' hyperthyroidism and ophthalmopathy. The TCR beta CDR3 regions underwent amplification using RNA transcripts as the source. Initially, a first-round RT-PCR of the TCR CDR3 employed the HTBI primer set. TCRdb called the multiplex PCR reads again in MiXCR, with one record for every CDR3 protein. The top ten hold 16% of the sample, which has 550,000 to 850,000 distinct CDR3 sequences, around 20% seen once. Reasons for excluding patients were uncontrolled infection, other autoimmune disease, pregnancy or lactation. For the diagnoses, clinical symptoms, serum thyroxine and TRAb, thyroid ultrasound and orbital computed tomography were used. CDR1 is LNHDA, CDR2 SQIVND, per germline (reference sequence). Unmatched junction bases numbered 7, after V lost 9 bases and J lost 2 bases. The CDR3 extends over 14 amino acids. In its sample, this clonotype was seen a few times.

V gene TRBV19 combines with J gene TRBJ2-5; TRBD1 aligns across 9 bases. This receptor was identified in a woman aged 50 to 65 with Graves' hyperthyroidism that later progressed to Graves' ophthalmopathy. The sample consisted of blood. CDR3 residues: CASRRTGVQETQYF. In DNA form, the CDR3 reads TGTGCCAGCCGAAGGACAGGGGTACAAGAGACCCAGTACTTC.